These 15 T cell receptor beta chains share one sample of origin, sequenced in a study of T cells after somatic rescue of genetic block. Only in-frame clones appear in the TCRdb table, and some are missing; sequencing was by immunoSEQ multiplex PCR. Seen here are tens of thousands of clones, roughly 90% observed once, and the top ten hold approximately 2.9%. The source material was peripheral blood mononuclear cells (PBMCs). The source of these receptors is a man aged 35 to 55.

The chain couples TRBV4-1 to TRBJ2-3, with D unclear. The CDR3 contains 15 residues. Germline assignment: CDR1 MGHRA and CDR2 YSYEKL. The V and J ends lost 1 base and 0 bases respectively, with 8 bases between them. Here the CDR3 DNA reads TGCGCCAGCAGCCAAGGTGGCCCTAGCACAGATACGCAGTATTTT. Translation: CASSQGGPSTDTQYF.

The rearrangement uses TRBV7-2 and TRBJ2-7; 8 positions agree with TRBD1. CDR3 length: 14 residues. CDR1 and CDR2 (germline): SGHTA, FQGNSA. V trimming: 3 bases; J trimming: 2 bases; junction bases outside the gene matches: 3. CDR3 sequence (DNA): TGTGCCAGCAGCTTCGACAGGGGAGCCTACGAGCAGTACTTC. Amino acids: CASSFDRGAYEQYF. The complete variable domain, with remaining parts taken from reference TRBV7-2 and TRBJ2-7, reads GAGVSQSPSNKVTEKGKDVELRCDPISGHTALYWYRQSLGQGLEFLIYFQGNSAPDKSGLPSDRFSAERTGGSVSTLTIQRTQQEDSAVYLCASSFDRGAYEQYFGPGTRLTVT.

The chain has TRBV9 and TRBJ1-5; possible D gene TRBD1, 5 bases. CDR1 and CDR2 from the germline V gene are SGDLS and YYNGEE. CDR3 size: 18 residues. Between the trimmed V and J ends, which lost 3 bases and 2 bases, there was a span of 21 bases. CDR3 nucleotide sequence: TGTGCCAGCAGCGCCGGAATCGGGGCAGGCGTTGGCAATCAGCCCCAGCATTTT. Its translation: CASSAGIGAGVGNQPQHF.

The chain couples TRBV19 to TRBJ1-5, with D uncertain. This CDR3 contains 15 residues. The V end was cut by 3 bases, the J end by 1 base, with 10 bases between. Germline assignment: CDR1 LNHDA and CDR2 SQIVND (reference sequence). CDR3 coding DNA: TGTGCCAGTAGTATGCCAGGTTACAGCAATCAGCCCCAGCATTTT. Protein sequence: CASSMPGYSNQPQHF. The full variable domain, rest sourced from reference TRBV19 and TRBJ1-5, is DGGITQSPKYLFRKEGQNVTLSCEQNLNHDAMYWYRQDPGQGLRLIYYSQIVNDFQKGDIAEGYSVSREKKESFPLTVTSAQKNPTAFYLCASSMPGYSNQPQHFGDGTRLSIL.

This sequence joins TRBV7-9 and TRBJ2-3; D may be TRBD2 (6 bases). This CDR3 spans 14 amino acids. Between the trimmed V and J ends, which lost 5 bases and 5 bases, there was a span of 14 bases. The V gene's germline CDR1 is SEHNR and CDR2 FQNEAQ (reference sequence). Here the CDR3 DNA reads TGTGCCAGCAGCCGGGGAGGTGGGGGAGATACGCAGTATTTT. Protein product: CASSRGGGGDTQYF.

The CDR3 coding sequence is TGTGCCAGTAGTATAAGACGGGATACGCAGTATTTT. It encodes CASSIRRDTQYF. The genes are TRBV19 and TRBJ2-3; no reliable D call. CDR3 length: 12 residues. Germline V gives CDR1 LNHDA, CDR2 SQIVND (reference sequence). The ends were cut back, 2 bases at V and 6 bases at J, with 6 bases in the middle.

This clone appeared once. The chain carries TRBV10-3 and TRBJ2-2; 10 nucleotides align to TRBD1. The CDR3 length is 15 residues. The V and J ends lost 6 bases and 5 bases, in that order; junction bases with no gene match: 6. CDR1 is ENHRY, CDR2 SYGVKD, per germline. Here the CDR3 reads CAISRDRGGTGELFF. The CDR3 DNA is TGTGCCATCAGCCGGGACAGGGGAGGTACCGGGGAGCTGTTTTTT.

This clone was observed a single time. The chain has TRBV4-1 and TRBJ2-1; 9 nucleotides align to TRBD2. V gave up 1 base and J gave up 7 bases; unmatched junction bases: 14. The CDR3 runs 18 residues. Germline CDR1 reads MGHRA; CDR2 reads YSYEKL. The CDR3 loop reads CASSQGASGTAGGNEQFF. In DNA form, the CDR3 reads TGCGCCAGCAGCCAAGGGGCTAGCGGGACCGCAGGGGGAAATGAGCAGTTCTTC.

As DNA, the CDR3 is TGTGCCAGCAGTCCCCTAGAGGGTACGACAGATACGCAGTATTTT. Encoded protein: CASSPLEGTTDTQYF. This chain connects TRBV27 to TRBJ2-3, with a weak D call TRBD2 (5 bases). Germline CDR1 MNHEY, CDR2 SMNVEV (reference sequence). The CDR3 has 15 amino acids. The V gene lost 5 bases and the J gene lost 3 bases, with 15 bases spanning the gap.

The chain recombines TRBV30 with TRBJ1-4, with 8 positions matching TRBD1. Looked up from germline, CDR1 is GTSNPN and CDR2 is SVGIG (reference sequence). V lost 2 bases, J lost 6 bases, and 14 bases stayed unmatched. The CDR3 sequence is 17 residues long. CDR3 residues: CAWSKDQGAATYEKLFF. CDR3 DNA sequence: TGTGCCTGGAGTAAAGACCAGGGGGCCGCCACTTATGAAAAACTGTTTTTT.

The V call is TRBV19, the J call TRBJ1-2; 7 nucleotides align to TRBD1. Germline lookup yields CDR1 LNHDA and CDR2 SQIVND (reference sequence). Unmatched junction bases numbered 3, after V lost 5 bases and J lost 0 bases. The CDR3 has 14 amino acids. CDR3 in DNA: TGTGCCAGTAGTGCGGGACAGCCTAACTATGGCTACACCTTC. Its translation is CASSAGQPNYGYTF.

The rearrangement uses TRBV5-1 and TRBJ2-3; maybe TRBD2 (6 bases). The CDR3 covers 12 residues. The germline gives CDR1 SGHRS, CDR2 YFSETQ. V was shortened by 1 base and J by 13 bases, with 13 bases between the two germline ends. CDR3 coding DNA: TGCGCCAGCAGCTTGTTCGGAGGGAACGAGTATTTT. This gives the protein CASSLFGGNEYF. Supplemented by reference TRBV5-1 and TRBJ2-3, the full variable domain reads KAGVTQTPRYLIKTRGQQVTLSCSPISGHRSVSWYQQTPGQGLQFLFEYFSETQRNKGNFPGRFSGRQFSNSRSEMNVSTLELGDSALYLCASSLFGGNEYFGPGTRLTVL.

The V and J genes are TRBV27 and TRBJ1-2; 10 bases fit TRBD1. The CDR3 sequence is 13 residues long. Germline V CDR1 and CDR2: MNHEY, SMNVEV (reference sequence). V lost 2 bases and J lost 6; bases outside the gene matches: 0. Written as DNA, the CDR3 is TGTGCCAGCAGTTTAGGGACAGGGGATGGCTACACCTTC. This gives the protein CASSLGTGDGYTF.

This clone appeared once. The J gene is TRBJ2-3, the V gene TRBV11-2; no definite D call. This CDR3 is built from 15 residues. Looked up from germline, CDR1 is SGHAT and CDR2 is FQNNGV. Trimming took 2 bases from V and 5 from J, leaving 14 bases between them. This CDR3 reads CASSLQEAIGDTQYF. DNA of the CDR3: TGTGCCAGCAGCTTACAAGAAGCAATCGGAGATACGCAGTATTTT. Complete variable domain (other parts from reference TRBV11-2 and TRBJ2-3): EAGVAQSPRYKIIEKRQSVAFWCNPISGHATLYWYQQILGQGPKLLIQFQNNGVVDDSQLPKDRFSAERLKGVDSTLKIQPAKLEDSAVYLCASSLQEAIGDTQYFGPGTRLTVL.

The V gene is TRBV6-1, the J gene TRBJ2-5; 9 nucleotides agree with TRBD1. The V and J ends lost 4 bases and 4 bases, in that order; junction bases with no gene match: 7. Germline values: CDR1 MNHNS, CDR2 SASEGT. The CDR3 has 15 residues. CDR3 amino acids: CASSVFDRGSETQYF. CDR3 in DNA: TGTGCCAGCAGTGTATTTGACAGGGGGTCAGAGACCCAGTACTTC.